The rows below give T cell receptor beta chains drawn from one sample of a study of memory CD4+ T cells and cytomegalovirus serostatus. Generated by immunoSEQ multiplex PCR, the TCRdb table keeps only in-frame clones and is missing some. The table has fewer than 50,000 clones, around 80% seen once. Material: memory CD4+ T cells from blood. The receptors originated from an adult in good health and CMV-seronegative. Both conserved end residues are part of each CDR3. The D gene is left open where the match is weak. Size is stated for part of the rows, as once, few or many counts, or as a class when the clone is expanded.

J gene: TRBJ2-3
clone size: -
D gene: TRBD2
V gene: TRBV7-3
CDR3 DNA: TGTGCCAGCAGCTCGGGAGGGGGCACAGATACGCAGTATTTT
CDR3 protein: CASSSGGGTDTQYF

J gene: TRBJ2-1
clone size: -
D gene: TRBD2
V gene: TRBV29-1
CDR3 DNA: TGCAGCGTTGAAGACTTAATGAGGCGGGAGAAGAATGAGCAGTTCTTC
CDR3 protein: CSVEDLMRREKNEQFF

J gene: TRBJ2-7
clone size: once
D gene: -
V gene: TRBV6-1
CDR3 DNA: TGTGCCAGCAGACCGGGGTCATTGAACTCCTACGAGCAGTACTTC
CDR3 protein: CASRPGSLNSYEQYF

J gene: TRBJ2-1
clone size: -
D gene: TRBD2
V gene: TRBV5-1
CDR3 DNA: TGCGCCAGCAGCCCCGGGACTAGCGGGTTCTACAATGAGCAGTTCTTC
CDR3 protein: CASSPGTSGFYNEQFF

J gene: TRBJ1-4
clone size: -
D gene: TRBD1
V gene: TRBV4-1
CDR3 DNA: TGCGCCAGCAGCCTGCTGACGGCTACAGGGGGAAAACTGTTTTTT
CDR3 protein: CASSLLTATGGKLFF

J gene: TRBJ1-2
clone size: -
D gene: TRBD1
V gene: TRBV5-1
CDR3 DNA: TGCGCCAGCAGCCAGGACAGGGTGGGGGGCTACACCTTC
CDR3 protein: CASSQDRVGGYTF

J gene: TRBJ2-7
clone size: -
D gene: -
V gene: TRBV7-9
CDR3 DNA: TGTGCCAGCAGCTTACTGGGGGACACGTACGAGCAGTACTTC
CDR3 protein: CASSLLGDTYEQYF

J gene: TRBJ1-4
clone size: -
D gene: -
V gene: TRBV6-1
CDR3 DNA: TGTGCCAGCAGTAAACAAGAGGAAAAACTGTTTTTT
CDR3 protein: CASSKQEEKLFF

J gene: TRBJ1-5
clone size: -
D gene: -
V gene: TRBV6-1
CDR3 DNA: TGTGCCAGCAGTGAAACGCAGATTCGGAGTCAGCCCCAGCATTTT
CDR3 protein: CASSETQIRSQPQHF

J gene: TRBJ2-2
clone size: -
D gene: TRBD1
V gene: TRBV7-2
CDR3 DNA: TGTGCCAGCAGCTTAAAGGGACAGGGATCTTTCGGGGAGCTGTTTTTT
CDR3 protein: CASSLKGQGSFGELFF

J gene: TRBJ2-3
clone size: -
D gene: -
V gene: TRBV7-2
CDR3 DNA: TGTGCCAGCAGCTTAAATCCGTCGGCCGCAGATACGCAGTATTTT
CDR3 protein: CASSLNPSAADTQYF

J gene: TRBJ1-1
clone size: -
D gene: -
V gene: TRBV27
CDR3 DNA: TGTGCCAGCAGTTTAAGGGCCGGGAGAGGGAACACTGAAGCTTTCTTT
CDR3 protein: CASSLRAGRGNTEAFF

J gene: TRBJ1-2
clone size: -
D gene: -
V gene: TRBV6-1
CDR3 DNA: TGTGCCAGCAGTGAAGTGTCACGTATTAGGGCTGCTAACTATGGCTACACCTTC
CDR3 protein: CASSEVSRIRAANYGYTF

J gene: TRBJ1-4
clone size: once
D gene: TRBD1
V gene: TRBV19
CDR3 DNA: TGTGCCAGTAGTCCGCGATCCGGGACAGGAAATGAAAAACTGTTTTTT
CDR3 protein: CASSPRSGTGNEKLFF

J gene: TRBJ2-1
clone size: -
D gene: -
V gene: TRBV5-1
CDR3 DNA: TGCGCCAGCAGCTGGGGCCAGGATCACAATGAGCAGTTCTTC
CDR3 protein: CASSWGQDHNEQFF

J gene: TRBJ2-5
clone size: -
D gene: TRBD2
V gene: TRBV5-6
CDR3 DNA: TGTGCCAGCAGCTTCGGACTAGCGGGAGGAAGTGAGACCCAGTACTTC
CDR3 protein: CASSFGLAGGSETQYF

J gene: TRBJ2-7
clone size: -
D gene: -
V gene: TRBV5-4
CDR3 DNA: TGTGCCAGCAGCTTCCGTCATGGGATCCCCGAAATATGGGCCGAGCAGTACTTC
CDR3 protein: CASSFRHGIPEIWAEQYF

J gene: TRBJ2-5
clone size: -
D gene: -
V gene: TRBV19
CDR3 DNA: TGTGCCAGTAGTAACCAAGGAAGCGCCCAGTACTTC
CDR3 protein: CASSNQGSAQYF

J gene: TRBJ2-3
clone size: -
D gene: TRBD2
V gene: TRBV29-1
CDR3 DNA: TGCAGCGTTGAAGATTGGACGGGAGGGAGAGATACGCAGTATTTT
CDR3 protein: CSVEDWTGGRDTQYF

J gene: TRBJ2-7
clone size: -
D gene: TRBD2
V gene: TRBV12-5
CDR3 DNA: TGTGCTAGTGGTTTGCCACGCCTTAGCGGGAGATCCTACGGGCAGTACTTC
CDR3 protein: CASGLPRLSGRSYGQYF

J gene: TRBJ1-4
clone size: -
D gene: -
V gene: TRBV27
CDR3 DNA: TGTGCCAGCAGTTTAAGGGCGACAGATGGTAATGAAAAACTGTTTTTT
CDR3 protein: CASSLRATDGNEKLFF

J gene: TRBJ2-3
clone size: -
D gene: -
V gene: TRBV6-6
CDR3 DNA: TGTGCTTCCGGAGGAGGGAGGGGGGGCACAGATACGCAGTATTTT
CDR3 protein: CASGGGRGGTDTQYF

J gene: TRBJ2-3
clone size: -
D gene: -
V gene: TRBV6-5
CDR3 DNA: TGTGCCAGCAGTTACAATCAGATCACAGATACGCAGTATTTT
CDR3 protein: CASSYNQITDTQYF

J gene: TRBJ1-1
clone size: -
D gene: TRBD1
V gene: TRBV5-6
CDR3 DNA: TGTGCCAGCAGTCAACCAGGGGGCGAAAACACTGAAGCTTTCTTT
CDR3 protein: CASSQPGGENTEAFF

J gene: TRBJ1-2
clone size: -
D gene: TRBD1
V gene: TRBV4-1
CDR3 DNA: TGCGCCAGCAGCCTCCAGCAGCCGGGACAGGGGGGACGAGCTAACTATGGCTACACCTTC
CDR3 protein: CASSLQQPGQGGRANYGYTF